This TCR beta chain was profiled in a study of cytomegalovirus exposure and HLA in healthy donors. PCR primers comprised 60 Vbeta and 13 Jbeta primers. Clones were sequenced by immunoSEQ multiplex PCR, and TCRdb holds only the in-frame ones, with some missing. In all, the sample yields approximately 100,000 clones. The length of the CDR3 is 15 residues. V was pared by 6 bases and J by 1 base, with 8 bases of the junction left unmatched. Germline CDR1 and CDR2: SGHTA and FQGNSA. The genes are TRBV7-2 and TRBJ1-1; 7 bases are a match to TRBD1. The sequenced sample consisted of PBMCs. The receptor comes from a man aged 45 to 65 in good health and CMV-seronegative. The CDR3 is CASRYTGTANTEAFF. CDR3 DNA sequence: TGTGCCAGCAGATATACCGGGACAGCGAACACTGAAGCTTTCTTT.